This T cell receptor (beta chain) was retrieved from a study of blood T cell repertoires in COVID-19. Study summary: Both acute and convalescent COVID-19 samples were obtained from the United States, Italy and Spain. The analysed material was cDNA or gDNA that came from T cells, B-cell-depleted T cells, or PBMCs.

Original processing notes: Estimated nucleated cell counts came from reference gene primer amplification. Only in-frame clones appear in the TCRdb table, and some are missing; sequencing was by immunoSEQ multiplex PCR. V, J and clone size are taken as reported in that table, and D and trimming were inferred from the DNA itself. The sample records 200,000 to 300,000 clones, approximately 85% being singletons. This clone appeared a few times. From germline, CDR1 is SGHAT and CDR2 FQNNGV. CDR3 length: 12 amino acids. Deletions cut 6 bases from V and 4 bases from J, with 10 bases between. Source material: peripheral blood. The source is a man aged 50 to 60 with acute or convalescent COVID-19. The V and J genes are TRBV11-2 and TRBJ2-7; weak D call: TRBD1 (6 bases). The CDR3 sequence: CASSSDRYEQYF. The CDR3 region has the DNA TGTGCCAGCAGTTCCGACAGGTACGAGCAGTACTTC.